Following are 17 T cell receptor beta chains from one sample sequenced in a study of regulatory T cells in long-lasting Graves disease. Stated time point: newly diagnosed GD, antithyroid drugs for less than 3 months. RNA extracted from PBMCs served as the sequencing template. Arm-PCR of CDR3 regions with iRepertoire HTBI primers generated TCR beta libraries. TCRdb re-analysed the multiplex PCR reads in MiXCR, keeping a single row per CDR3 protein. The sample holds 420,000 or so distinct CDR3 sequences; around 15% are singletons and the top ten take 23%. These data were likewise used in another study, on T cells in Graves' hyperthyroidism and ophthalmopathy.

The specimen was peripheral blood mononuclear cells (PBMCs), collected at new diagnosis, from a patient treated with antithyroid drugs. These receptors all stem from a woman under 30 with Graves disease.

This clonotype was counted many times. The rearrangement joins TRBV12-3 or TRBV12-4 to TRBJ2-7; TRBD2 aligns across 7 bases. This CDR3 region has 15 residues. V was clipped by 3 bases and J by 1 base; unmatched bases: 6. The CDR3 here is CASSLGVAGSYEQYF. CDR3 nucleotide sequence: TGTGCCAGCAGTTTGGGGGTAGCGGGTTCCTACGAGCAGTACTTC.

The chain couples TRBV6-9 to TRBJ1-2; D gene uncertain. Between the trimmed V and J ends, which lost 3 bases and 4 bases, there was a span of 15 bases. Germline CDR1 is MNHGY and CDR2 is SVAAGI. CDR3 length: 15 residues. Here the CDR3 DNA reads TGTGCCAGCAGTTACCCCCGGCGGGTCGGCTATGGCTACACCTTC. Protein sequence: CASSYPRRVGYGYTF.

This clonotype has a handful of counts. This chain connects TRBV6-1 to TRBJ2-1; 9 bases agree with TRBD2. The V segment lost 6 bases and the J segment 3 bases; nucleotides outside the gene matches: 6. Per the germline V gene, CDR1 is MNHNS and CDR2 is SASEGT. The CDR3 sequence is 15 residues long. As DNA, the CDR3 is TGTGCCAGCAGGGGTGGGACTAGCAGCTACAATGAGCAGTTCTTC. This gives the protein CASRGGTSSYNEQFF.

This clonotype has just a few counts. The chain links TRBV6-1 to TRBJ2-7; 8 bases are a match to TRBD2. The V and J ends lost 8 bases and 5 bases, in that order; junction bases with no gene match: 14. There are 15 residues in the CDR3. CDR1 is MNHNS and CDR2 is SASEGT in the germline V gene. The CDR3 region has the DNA TGTGCCAGCCGAGCCCCGGGACTAGGCTTCAACGAGCAGTACTTC. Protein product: CASRAPGLGFNEQYF.

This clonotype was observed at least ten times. CDR3 nucleotide sequence: TGTGCCAGCAGCCCCCGCAGCCAGGGGGCAATGAACACTGAAGCTTTCTTT. It yields the protein CASSPRSQGAMNTEAFF. The rearrangement uses TRBV3-1 and TRBJ1-1, with TRBD1 identical over 8 bases. CDR1 is LGHDT and CDR2 is YNNKEL in the germline V gene (reference sequence). The V gene end was trimmed by 4 bases and the J gene end by 0 bases; junction bases not matched to a gene: 10. The CDR3 is 17 amino acids.

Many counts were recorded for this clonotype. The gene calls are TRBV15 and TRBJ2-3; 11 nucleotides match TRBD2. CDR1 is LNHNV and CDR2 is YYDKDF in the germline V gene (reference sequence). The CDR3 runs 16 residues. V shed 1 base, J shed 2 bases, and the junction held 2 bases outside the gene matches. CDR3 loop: CATSRGLAGFTDTQYF. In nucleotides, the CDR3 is TGTGCCACCAGCAGAGGACTAGCGGGATTCACAGATACGCAGTATTTT.

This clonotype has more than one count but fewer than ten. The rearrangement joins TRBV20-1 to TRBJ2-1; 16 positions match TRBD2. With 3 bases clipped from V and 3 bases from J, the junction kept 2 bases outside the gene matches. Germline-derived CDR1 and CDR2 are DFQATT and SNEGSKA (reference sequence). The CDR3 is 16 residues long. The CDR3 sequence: CSARGLAGGVYNEQFF. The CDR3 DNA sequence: TGCAGTGCTAGGGGACTAGCGGGAGGGGTCTACAATGAGCAGTTCTTC.

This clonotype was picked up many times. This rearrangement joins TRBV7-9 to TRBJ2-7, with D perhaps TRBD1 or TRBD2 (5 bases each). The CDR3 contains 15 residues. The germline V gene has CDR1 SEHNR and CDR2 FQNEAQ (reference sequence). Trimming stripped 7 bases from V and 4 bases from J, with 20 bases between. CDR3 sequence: CASTSAGATPYEQYF. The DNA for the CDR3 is TGTGCCAGCACCTCTGCCGGGGCTACCCCATACGAGCAGTACTTC.

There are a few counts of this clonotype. The CDR3 protein is CASSLGLRTSGGDTQYF. CDR3 coding DNA: TGTGCCAGCAGTTTAGGTTTAAGGACTAGCGGGGGAGATACGCAGTATTTT. This chain uses TRBV12-3 or TRBV12-4 with TRBJ2-3; the match to TRBD2 covers 13 bases. This CDR3 spans 17 amino acids. The trim removed 1 base at V and 5 bases at J, leaving 6 bases unmatched.

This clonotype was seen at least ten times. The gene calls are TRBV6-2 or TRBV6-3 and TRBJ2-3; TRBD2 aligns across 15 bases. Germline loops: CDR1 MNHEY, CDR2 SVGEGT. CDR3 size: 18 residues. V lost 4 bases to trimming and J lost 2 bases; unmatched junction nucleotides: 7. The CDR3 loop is CASSSGLAGGVYTDTQYF. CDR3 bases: TGTGCCAGCAGTTCGGGACTAGCGGGAGGAGTGTACACAGATACGCAGTATTTT.

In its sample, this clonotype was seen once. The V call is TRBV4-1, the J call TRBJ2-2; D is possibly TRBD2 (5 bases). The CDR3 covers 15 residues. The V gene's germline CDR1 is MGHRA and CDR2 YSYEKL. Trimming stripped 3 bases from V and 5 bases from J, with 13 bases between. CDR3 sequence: CASSHAPRGTGELFF. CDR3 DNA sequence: TGCGCCAGCAGCCATGCCCCTCGGGGTACCGGGGAGCTGTTTTTT.

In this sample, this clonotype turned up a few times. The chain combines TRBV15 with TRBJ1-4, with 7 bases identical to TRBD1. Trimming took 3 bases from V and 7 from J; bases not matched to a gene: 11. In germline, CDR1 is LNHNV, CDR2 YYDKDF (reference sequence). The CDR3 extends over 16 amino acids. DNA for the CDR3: TGTGCCACCAGCAGTCCTACAGGGGCCCGTGGTGAAAAACTGTTTTTT. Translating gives CATSSPTGARGEKLFF.

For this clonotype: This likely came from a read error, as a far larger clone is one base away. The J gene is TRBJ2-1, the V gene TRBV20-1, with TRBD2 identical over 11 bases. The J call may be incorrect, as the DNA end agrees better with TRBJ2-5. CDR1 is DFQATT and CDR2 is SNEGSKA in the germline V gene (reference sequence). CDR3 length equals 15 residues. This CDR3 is CSALLLAGDQESQYF. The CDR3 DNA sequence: TGCAGTGCGTTATTACTAGCGGGAGACCAAGAGTCCCAGTACTTC.

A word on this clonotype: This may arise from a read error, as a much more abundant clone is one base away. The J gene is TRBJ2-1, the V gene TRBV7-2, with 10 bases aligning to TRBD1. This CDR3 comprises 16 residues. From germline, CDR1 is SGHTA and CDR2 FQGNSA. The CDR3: CANSLYPGQGYNEQFF. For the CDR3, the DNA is TGTGCCAACAGCTTATATCCGGGACAGGGGTACAATGAGCAGTTCTTC.

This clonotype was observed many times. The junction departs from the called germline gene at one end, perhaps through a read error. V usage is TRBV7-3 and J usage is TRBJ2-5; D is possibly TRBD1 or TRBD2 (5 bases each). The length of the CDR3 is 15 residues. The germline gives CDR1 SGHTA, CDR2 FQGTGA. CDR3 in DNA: TGTGCCAGCAGCCTAACGGTGGGGGATGAGGAGACCCAGTACTTC. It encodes CASSLTVGDEETQYF.

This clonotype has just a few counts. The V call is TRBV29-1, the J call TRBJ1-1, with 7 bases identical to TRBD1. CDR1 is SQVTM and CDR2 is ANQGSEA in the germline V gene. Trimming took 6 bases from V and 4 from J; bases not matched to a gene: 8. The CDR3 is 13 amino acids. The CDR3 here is CSVMFRGSTEAFF. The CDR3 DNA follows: TGCAGCGTAATGTTCAGGGGGAGCACTGAAGCTTTCTTT.

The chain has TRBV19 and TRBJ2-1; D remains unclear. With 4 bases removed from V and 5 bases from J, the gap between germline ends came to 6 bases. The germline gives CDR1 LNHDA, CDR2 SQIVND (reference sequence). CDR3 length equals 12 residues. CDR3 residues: CASSTGHNEQFF. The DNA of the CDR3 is TGTGCCAGTAGTACAGGCCACAATGAGCAGTTCTTC.